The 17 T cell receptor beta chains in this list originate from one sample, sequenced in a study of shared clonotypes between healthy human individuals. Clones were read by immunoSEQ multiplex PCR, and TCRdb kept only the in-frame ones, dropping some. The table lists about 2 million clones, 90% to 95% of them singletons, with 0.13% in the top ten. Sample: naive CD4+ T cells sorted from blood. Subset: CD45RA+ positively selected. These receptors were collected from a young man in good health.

The DNA for the CDR3 is TGTGCCAGCAGTTATTCCCACTCTTCCTACAATGAGCAGTTCTTC. Its translation is CASSYSHSSYNEQFF. This chain connects TRBV6-5 to TRBJ2-1; D unresolved. This CDR3 spans 15 amino acids. V was pared by 3 bases and J by 1 base, with 10 bases between. The germline V gene has CDR1 MNHEY and CDR2 SVGAGI.

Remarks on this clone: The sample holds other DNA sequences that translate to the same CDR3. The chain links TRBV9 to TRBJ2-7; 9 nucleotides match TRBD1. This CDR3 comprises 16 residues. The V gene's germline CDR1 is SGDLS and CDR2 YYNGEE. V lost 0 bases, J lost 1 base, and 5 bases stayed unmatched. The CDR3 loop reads CASSVGPGQGSYEQYF. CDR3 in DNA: TGTGCCAGCAGCGTAGGCCCGGGACAGGGTTCCTACGAGCAGTACTTC.

CDR3 DNA: TGTGCCAGCAGCTTAAAGGGACAGGCATACTATGGCTACACCTTC. This sequence encodes CASSLKGQAYYGYTF. V is TRBV7-9 and J is TRBJ1-2, with 8 bases matching TRBD1. The CDR3 runs to 15 residues. V was pared by 2 bases and J by 3 bases, with 5 bases of the junction left unmatched. In germline, CDR1 is SEHNR, CDR2 FQNEAQ (reference sequence).

CDR3 protein: CASSQGRVGVDIQYF. The CDR3 region has the DNA TGCGCCAGCAGCCAAGGCAGGGTCGGAGTCGACATTCAGTACTTC. This chain connects TRBV4-1 to TRBJ2-4; tentative D call: TRBD1 (5 bases). Germline V gene lookup returns CDR1 MGHRA and CDR2 YSYEKL. Trimming stripped 1 base from V and 8 bases from J, with 15 bases between. CDR3 length: 15 residues.

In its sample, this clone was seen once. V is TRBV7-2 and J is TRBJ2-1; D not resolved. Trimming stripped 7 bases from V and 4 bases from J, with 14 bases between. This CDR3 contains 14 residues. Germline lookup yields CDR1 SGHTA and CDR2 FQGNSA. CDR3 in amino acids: CASTSLSVYNEQFF. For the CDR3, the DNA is TGTGCCAGCACCTCTCTTTCCGTTTACAATGAGCAGTTCTTC.

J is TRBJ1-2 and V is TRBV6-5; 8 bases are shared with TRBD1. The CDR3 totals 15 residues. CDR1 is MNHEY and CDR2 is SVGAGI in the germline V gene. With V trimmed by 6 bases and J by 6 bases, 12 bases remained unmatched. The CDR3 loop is CASSWRQGRTNGYTF. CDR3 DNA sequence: TGTGCCAGCAGCTGGAGACAGGGGAGAACCAATGGCTACACCTTC.

This CDR3 is CASSPYPANTGELFF. The DNA of the CDR3 is TGTGCCAGCAGCCCCTACCCAGCGAACACCGGGGAGCTGTTTTTT. The V and J genes are TRBV7-3 and TRBJ2-2, with no clear D. The CDR3 has 15 residues. V was clipped by 5 bases and J by 0 bases, with 10 bases between them. The V gene's germline CDR1 is SGHTA and CDR2 FQGTGA.

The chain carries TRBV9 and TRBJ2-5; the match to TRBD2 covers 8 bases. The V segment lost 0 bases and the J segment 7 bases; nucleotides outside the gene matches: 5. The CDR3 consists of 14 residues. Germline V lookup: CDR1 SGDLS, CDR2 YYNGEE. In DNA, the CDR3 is TGTGCCAGCAGCGTAGAAGCGGGAGTGGTGACCCAGTACTTC. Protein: CASSVEAGVVTQYF.

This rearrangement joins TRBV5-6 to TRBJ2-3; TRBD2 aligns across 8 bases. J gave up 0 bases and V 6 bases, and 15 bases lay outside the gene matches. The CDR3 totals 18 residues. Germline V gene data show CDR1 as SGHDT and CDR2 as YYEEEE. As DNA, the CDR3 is TGTGCCAGCATTGAATGGCGGGGGGCCAAGCCTAGCACAGATACGCAGTATTTT. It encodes CASIEWRGAKPSTDTQYF.

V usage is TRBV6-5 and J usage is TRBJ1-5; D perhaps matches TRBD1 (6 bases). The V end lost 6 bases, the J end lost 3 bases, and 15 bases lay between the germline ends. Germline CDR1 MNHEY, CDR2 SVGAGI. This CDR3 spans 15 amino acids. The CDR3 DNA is TGTGCCAGCAGACGGAGAGGACAGACCAATCAGCCCCAGCATTTT. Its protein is CASRRRGQTNQPQHF.

The CDR3 is CASSPDSGVYNSPLHF. CDR3 sequence (DNA): TGTGCCAGCAGCCCGGACTCAGGTGTATATAATTCACCCCTCCACTTT. The chain couples TRBV5-6 to TRBJ1-6, with no clear D. Germline CDR1 is SGHDT and CDR2 is YYEEEE. CDR3 length: 16 amino acids. Deletions cut 4 bases from V and 4 bases from J, with 15 bases between.

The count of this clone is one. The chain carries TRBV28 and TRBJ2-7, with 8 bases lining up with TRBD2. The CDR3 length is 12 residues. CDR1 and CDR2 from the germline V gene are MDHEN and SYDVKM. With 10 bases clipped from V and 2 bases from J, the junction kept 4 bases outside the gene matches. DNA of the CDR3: TGTGCCATTGCGGGGGGCCCCTACGAGCAGTACTTC. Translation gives CAIAGGPYEQYF.

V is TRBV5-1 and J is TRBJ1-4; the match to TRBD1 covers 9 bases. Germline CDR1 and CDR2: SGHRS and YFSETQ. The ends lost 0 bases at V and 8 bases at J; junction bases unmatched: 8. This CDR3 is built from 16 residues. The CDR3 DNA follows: TGCGCCAGCAGCTTGGCGGGAACAGGGGGCGAGGAAAAACTGTTTTTT. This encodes CASSLAGTGGEEKLFF. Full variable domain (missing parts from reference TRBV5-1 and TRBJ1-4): KAGVTQTPRYLIKTRGQQVTLSCSPISGHRSVSWYQQTPGQGLQFLFEYFSETQRNKGNFPGRFSGRQFSNSRSEMNVSTLELGDSALYLCASSLAGTGGEEKLFFGSGTQLSVL.

The CDR3 DNA is TGTGCCATCAGCTTAACAGGGGCGACTAGCACAGATACGCAGTATTTT. Protein product: CAISLTGATSTDTQYF. The chain employs TRBV10-3 and TRBJ2-3, with 7 bases that match TRBD1. The CDR3 extends over 16 amino acids. Per germline, CDR1 ENHRY and CDR2 SYGVKD. J gave up 0 bases and V 6 bases, and 9 bases lay outside the gene matches.

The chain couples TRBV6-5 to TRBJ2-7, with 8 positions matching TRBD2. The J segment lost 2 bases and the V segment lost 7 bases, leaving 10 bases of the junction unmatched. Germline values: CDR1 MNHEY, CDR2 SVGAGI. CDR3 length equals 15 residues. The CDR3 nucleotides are TGTGCCAGCACCTCCCCCCGACTAGCGCCCTACGAGCAGTACTTC. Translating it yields CASTSPRLAPYEQYF.

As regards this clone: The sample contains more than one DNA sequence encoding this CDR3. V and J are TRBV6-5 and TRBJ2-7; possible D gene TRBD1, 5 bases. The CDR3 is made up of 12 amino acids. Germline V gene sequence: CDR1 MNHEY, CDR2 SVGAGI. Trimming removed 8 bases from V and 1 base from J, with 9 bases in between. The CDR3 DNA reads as TGTGCCAGCGGAGACAGTTCCTACGAGCAGTACTTC. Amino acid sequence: CASGDSSYEQYF.

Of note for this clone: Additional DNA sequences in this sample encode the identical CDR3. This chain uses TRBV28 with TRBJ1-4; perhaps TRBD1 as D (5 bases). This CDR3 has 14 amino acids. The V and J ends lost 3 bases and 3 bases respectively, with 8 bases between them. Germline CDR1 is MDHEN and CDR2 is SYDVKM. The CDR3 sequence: CASSLGGANEKLFF. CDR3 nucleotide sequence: TGTGCCAGCAGTTTGGGGGGGGCTAATGAAAAACTGTTTTTT.